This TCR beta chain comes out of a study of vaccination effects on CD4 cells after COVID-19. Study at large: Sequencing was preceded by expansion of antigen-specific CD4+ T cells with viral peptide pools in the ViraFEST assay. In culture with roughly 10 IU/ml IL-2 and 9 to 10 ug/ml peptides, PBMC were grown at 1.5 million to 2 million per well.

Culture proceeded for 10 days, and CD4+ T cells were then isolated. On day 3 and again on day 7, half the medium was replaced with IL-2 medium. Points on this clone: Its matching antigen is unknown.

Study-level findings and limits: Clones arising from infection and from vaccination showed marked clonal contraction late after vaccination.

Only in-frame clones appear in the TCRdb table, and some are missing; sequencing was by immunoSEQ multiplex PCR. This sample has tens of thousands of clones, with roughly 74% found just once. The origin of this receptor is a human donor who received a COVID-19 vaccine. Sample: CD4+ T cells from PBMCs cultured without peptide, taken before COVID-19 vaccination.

CDR3 residues: CASSLSGIQGVDTEAFF. CDR3 nucleotide sequence: TGTGCCAGCAGCTTAAGTGGGATTCAGGGAGTGGACACTGAAGCTTTCTTT. This sequence joins TRBV7-3 and TRBJ1-1, with a tentative D call TRBD1 (5 bases). The V gene lost 1 base and the J gene lost 3 bases, with 18 bases spanning the gap. This CDR3 spans 17 amino acids. The germline CDR1 and CDR2 sequences are SGHTA and FQGTGA.